The entry that follows covers one T cell receptor beta chain sequence. This clone showed up many times. Its antigen remains undetermined. As the CDR3 is not closed by the conserved phenylalanine or tryptophan, this likely results from a read error. The DNA is left out, because the CDR3 cannot be placed on it with certainty; the CDR3 is given as TCRdb lists it. The CDR3 is 10 amino acids in total, end residues counted. Library method: PCR. Instrument on record: Illumina HiSeq 4000. High-throughput sequencing was used to profile the TCR beta-chain CDR3 region of each patient. In the source study's methods: CDR3 differences across clinicopathological groups were used to build a classifier for discriminating distant-metastatic papillary thyroid cancer patients. To measure repertoire diversity the researchers used the Shannon index, while the Morisita-Horn index served to gauge how similar the tumor and blood repertoires were. TCRdb itself trimmed the public reads at Q25 with fastp, ran MiXCR and retained productive beta chains. The V and J calls reflect TCRdb's pipeline rather than the authors' work. The sample table contains 25,000 to 35,000 clones; only one count was recorded for 16% of them. Approximately 4.6% of the sample is in the top ten clones.

None of the patients had been given any treatment before thyroid surgery. Using T-cell receptor beta sequencing, the study looked back at clinical samples from patients collected from the early 2010s to the late 2010s. The data stem from a study of metastatic and nonmetastatic thyroid tumors (dated by TCRdb to between 2020 and 2021). Describing the broader study: The researchers compared repertoires between peripheral blood samples and tumor or nodule tissue samples from patients with malignant or benign thyroid disease. The paper's findings and limits, for the study overall: TCR beta diversity was reported as significantly higher in malignant tumors than in benign nodules, in both blood and tumor samples.

The origin of this receptor is a female donor with papillary thyroid cancer or a benign thyroid nodule (not recorded which). Some clones in this sample may be carry-over from other donors' samples. What was sequenced was blood. The V gene is TRBV12-3 or TRBV12-4 and the J gene is TRBJ1-2; the table calls TRBD1, which could not be checked here. For the CDR3, the sequence is CASSSPSRRR.